This T cell receptor (beta chain) was observed in a study of patients and donors after allogeneic stem cell transplantation. The CDR3 has 16 amino acids. Germline CDR1 is ENHRY and CDR2 is SYGVKD. V was clipped by 4 bases and J by 4 bases; unmatched bases: 6. TCRdb reprocessed the RT-PCR reads with MiXCR, giving one entry per CDR3 protein. The repertoire holds 920,000 or so distinct CDR3 sequences, 18% seen once, with around 6% in the top ten. The TCR was taken from a human donor who was either an allogeneic HSCT recipient or a stem cell or donor lymphocyte infusion donor (not recorded which). It is not recorded whose cells these are; they may come from a transplant donor. Material: blood, either unsorted or a sorted T cell fraction (not recorded which). V usage is TRBV10-3 and J usage is TRBJ2-5; 13 positions match TRBD2. The CDR3 is CAISGLLAGGPETQYF. CDR3 sequence (DNA): TGTGCCATCAGTGGATTACTAGCGGGGGGGCCAGAGACCCAGTACTTC.